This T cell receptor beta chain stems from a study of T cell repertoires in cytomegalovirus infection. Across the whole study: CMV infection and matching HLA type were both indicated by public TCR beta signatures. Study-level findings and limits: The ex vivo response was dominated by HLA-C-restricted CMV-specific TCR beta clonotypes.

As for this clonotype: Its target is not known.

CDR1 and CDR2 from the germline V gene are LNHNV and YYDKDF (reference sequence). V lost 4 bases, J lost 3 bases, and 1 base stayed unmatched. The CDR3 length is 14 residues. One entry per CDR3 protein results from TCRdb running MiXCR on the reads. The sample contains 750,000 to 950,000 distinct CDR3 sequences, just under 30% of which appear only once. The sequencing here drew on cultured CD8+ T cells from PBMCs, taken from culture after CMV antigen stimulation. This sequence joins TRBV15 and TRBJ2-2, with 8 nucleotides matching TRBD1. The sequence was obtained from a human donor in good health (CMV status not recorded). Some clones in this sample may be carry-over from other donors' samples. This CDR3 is CATSNRGDTGELFF. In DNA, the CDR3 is TGTGCCACCAGCAACAGGGGGGACACCGGGGAGCTGTTTTTT.